This TCR beta chain derives from a study of blood T cell repertoires in COVID-19. Study-level background: Italy, Spain and the United States were the sources of the convalescent and acute COVID-19 samples. PBMCs, B-cell-depleted T cells, or T cells provided the cDNA or gDNA that made up the material.

This CDR3 is 19 amino acids long. Germline-derived CDR1 and CDR2 are MNHEY and SMNVEV (reference sequence). J lost 3 bases, V lost 3 bases, and 14 bases had no gene match. In the original processing: Using reference gene primer amplification, nucleated cell counts were estimated. Here immunoSEQ multiplex PCR was the method, and the copy in TCRdb shows in-frame clones only, minus some. V, J and clone size are taken as reported in that table, and D and trimming were inferred from the DNA itself. The table lists 250,000 to 300,000 clones, around four fifths of them singletons. The V gene is TRBV27, the J gene TRBJ1-4; TRBD1 aligns across 9 bases. Sequenced sample: peripheral blood. The TCR originated in a man aged 60 to 69 who had recovered from COVID-19. CDR3 bases: TGTGCCAGCAGTTTCCTGAGGACAGGGGTAGGGGGGCCTAATGAAAAACTGTTTTTT. Protein product: CASSFLRTGVGGPNEKLFF. The whole variable domain, filled in from reference TRBV27 and TRBJ1-4, reads EAQVTQNPRYLITVTGKKLTVTCSQNMNHEYMSWYRQDPGLGLRQIYYSMNVEVTDKGDVPEGYKVSRKEKRNFPLILESPSPNQTSLYFCASSFLRTGVGGPNEKLFFGSGTQLSVL.